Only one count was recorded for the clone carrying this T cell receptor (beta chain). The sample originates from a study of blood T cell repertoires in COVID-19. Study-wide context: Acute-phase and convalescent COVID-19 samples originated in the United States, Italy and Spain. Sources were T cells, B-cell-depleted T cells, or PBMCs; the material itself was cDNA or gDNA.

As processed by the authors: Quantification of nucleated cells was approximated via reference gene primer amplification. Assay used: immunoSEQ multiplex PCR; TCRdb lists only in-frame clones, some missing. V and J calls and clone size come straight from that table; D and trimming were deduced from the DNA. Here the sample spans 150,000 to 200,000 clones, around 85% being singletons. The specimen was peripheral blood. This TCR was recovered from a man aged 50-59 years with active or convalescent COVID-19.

The CDR3 region is CAWTAGGLADTQYF. The CDR3 DNA reads TGTGCCTGGACTGCGGGGGGGCTCGCAGATACGCAGTATTTT. V and J are TRBV30 and TRBJ2-3; 9 bases fit TRBD2. The CDR3 is 14 amino acids. Per germline, CDR1 GTSNPN and CDR2 SVGIG (reference sequence). Trimming cost V 4 bases and J 4 bases; bases outside gene matches: 6.